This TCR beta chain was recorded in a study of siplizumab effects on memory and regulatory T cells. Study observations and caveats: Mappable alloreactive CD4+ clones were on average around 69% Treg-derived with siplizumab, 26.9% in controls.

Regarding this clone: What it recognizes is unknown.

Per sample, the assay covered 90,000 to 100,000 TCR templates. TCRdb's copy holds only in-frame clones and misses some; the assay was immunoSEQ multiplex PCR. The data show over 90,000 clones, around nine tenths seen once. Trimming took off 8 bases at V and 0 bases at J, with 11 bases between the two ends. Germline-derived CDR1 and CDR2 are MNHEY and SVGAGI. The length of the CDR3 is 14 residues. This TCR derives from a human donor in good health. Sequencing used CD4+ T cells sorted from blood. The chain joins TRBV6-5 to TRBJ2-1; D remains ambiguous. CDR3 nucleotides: TGTGCCAGCGCCGGATCACCCTCCTACAATGAGCAGTTCTTC. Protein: CASAGSPSYNEQFF.